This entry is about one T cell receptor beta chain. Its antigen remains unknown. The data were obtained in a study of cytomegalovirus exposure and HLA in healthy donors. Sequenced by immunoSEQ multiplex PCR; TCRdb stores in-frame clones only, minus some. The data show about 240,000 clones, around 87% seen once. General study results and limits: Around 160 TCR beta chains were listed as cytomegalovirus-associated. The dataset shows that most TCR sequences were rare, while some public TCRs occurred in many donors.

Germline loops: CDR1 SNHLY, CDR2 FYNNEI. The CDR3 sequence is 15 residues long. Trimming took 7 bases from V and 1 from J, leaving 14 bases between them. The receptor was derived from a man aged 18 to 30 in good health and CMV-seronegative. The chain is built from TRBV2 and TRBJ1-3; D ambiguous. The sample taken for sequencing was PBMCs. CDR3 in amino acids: CASMALGRSGNTIYF. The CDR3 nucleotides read TGTGCCAGCATGGCCCTGGGCAGGTCTGGAAACACCATATATTTT.